What follows are 15 T cell receptor beta chains derived from one specimen sequenced in a study of shared clonotypes between healthy human individuals. Clones were read by immunoSEQ multiplex PCR, and TCRdb kept only the in-frame ones, dropping some. The data hold 2,500,000 or so clones, with roughly 93% observed a single time. Sequenced input: naive CD4+ T cells from PBMCs. This sample's subset: CD45RA+ positively selected. Receptors originate from a young man in good health. Some clones in this sample may be carry-over from other donors' samples.

The rearrangement links TRBV7-3 to TRBJ2-3; no clear D. Trimming took 2 bases from V and 4 from J, leaving 10 bases between them. This CDR3 spans 14 amino acids. Looked up from germline, CDR1 is SGHTA and CDR2 is FQGTGA. CDR3 protein: CASSLGRAPDTQYF. As DNA, the CDR3 is TGTGCCAGCAGCTTAGGTAGGGCACCAGATACGCAGTATTTT.

The chain has TRBV11-1 and TRBJ1-1, with D tentatively TRBD1 (5 bases). Trimming took off 1 base at V and 1 base at J, with 10 bases between the two ends. CDR3 length: 15 residues. Germline V gene sequence: CDR1 SGHAT, CDR2 FQDESV (reference sequence). The CDR3 is CASSLGGTGNTEAFF. The CDR3, as DNA: TGTGCCAGCAGCTTAGGTGGGACGGGGAACACTGAAGCTTTCTTT.

The chain carries TRBV28 and TRBJ2-7, with TRBD1 matching over 11 bases. Germline V gene lookup returns CDR1 MDHEN and CDR2 SYDVKM. This CDR3 spans 15 amino acids. V was pared by 2 bases and J by 3 bases, with 3 bases of the junction left unmatched. The CDR3 DNA reads TGTGCCAGCAGTTTACCGGGACAGGGGGACTACGAGCAGTACTTC. Translating it yields CASSLPGQGDYEQYF.

The chain is built from TRBV13 and TRBJ2-1, with 10 bases lining up with TRBD2. Unmatched junction bases numbered 8, after V lost 6 bases and J lost 9 bases. CDR3 length: 14 amino acids. Germline V CDR1 and CDR2: PRHDT, FYEKMQ (reference sequence). In nucleotides, the CDR3 is TGTGCCAGCAGGAGTACTAGCGGGACCGGTGAGCAGTTCTTC. Translation: CASRSTSGTGEQFF.

The V call is TRBV25-1, the J call TRBJ2-2; 10 nucleotides agree with TRBD2. Germline V gene lookup returns CDR1 MGHDK and CDR2 SYGVNS. This CDR3 contains 16 residues. J lost 7 bases, V lost 5 bases, and 10 bases had no gene match. CDR3 sequence reads: CASSTLAGAVGGELFF. The DNA for the CDR3 is TGTGCCAGCAGTACTCTAGCGGGAGCGGTTGGCGGGGAGCTGTTTTTT.

To note about this clone: At the DNA level, this CDR3 is encoded by other sequences in the same sample as well. This chain joins TRBV11-3 and TRBJ2-1; 7 nucleotides agree with TRBD2. V shed 5 bases and J 6 bases; nucleotides not matched to a gene: 4. Per germline, CDR1 SGHNT and CDR2 YENEEA. The CDR3 is made up of 13 amino acids. For the CDR3, the DNA is TGTGCCAGCAGCCCTCCGGGGGGCAATGAGCAGTTCTTC. Encoded protein: CASSPPGGNEQFF.

The gene calls are TRBV5-1 and TRBJ2-6; D call uncertain. Germline V gene sequence: CDR1 SGHRS, CDR2 YFSETQ. The V end lost 1 base, the J end lost 0 bases, and 8 bases lay between the germline ends. The CDR3 runs 16 residues. This CDR3 is CASSLIHLSGANVLTF. CDR3 DNA: TGCGCCAGCAGCTTGATACACCTCTCTGGGGCCAACGTCCTGACTTTC.

The rearrangement uses TRBV5-4 and TRBJ2-2; D is possibly TRBD1 or TRBD2 (5 bases each). The V end was cut by 0 bases, the J end by 5 bases, with 11 bases between. The germline V gene has CDR1 SGHNT and CDR2 YYREEE (reference sequence). The CDR3 totals 15 residues. The CDR3 sequence is CASSLDGARTGELFF. The CDR3 DNA sequence: TGTGCCAGCAGCTTGGACGGGGCGAGAACCGGGGAGCTGTTTTTT.

The chain is built from TRBV28 and TRBJ1-1; no definite D call. This CDR3 region has 13 residues. The V end was cut by 1 base, the J end by 7 bases, with 10 bases between. The germline gives CDR1 MDHEN, CDR2 SYDVKM. The CDR3 region has the DNA TGTGCCAGCAGTTTATTTAGAGGGAATGAAGCTTTCTTT. Amino acids: CASSLFRGNEAFF. The variable domain in full, with the rest retrieved from reference TRBV28 and TRBJ1-1, is DVKVTQSSRYLVKRTGEKVFLECVQDMDHENMFWYRQDPGLGLRLIYFSYDVKMKEKGDIPEGYSVSREKKERFSLILESASTNQTSMYLCASSLFRGNEAFFGQGTRLTVV.

V gene TRBV4-1 combines with J gene TRBJ2-1, with a weak D call TRBD1 (5 bases). This CDR3 comprises 16 residues. Trimming stripped 1 base from V and 0 bases from J, with 10 bases between. CDR1 and CDR2 (germline): MGHRA, YSYEKL. The CDR3 spells CASSQGGRISYNEQFF. DNA for the CDR3: TGCGCCAGCAGCCAAGGGGGCCGCATCTCCTACAATGAGCAGTTCTTC.

The rearrangement uses TRBV18 and TRBJ1-1, with D perhaps TRBD1 (6 bases). V shed 2 bases and J shed 6 bases, with 16 bases lying between them. Per germline, CDR1 KGHSH and CDR2 LQKENI. CDR3 length equals 15 residues. The CDR3, as DNA: TGTGCCAGCTCACCAAGGGGGGACCCCGGCGCTGAAGCTTTCTTT. As protein: CASSPRGDPGAEAFF.

As concerns this clone: The same CDR3 also results from other DNA sequences found in this sample. V is TRBV18 and J is TRBJ2-2; D is unclear. This CDR3 comprises 15 residues. Germline V gene sequence: CDR1 KGHSH, CDR2 LQKENI. The V and J ends lost 2 bases and 2 bases respectively, with 9 bases between them. The CDR3 DNA reads TGTGCCAGCTCACCATCGACCGGAAACACCGGGGAGCTGTTTTTT. This encodes CASSPSTGNTGELFF.

The gene calls are TRBV9 and TRBJ2-1; the D is unclear. Germline V gives CDR1 SGDLS, CDR2 YYNGEE. CDR3 length: 16 amino acids. V lost 0 bases to trimming and J lost 3 bases, with 13 bases between them. In DNA form, the CDR3 reads TGTGCCAGCAGCGTAGGGTCCCCTACTTACTACAATGAGCAGTTCTTC. It yields the protein CASSVGSPTYYNEQFF. Supplemented by reference TRBV9 and TRBJ2-1, the full variable domain reads DSGVTQTPKHLITATGQRVTLRCSPRSGDLSVYWYQQSLDQGLQFLIQYYNGEERAKGNILERFSAQQFPDLHSELNLSSLELGDSALYFCASSVGSPTYYNEQFFGPGTRLTVL.

This chain uses TRBV27 with TRBJ2-3; possibly TRBD1 for D (6 bases). V shed 5 bases and J shed 1 base, with 10 bases lying between them. The CDR3 totals 14 residues. Germline loops: CDR1 MNHEY, CDR2 SMNVEV (reference sequence). For the CDR3, the DNA is TGTGCCAGCAGTCCCCGGACAGGCACAGATACGCAGTATTTT. This translates into CASSPRTGTDTQYF.

Concerning this clone itself: This same CDR3 is encoded by further DNA sequences in the sample. The chain uses TRBV28 and TRBJ2-7; D gene ambiguous. Trimming shortened V by 5 bases and J by 1 base, and 9 bases separated the two germline ends. From germline, CDR1 is MDHEN and CDR2 SYDVKM. This CDR3 comprises 13 residues. In DNA, the CDR3 is TGTGCCAGCAGTCTACCACGGTCCTACGAGCAGTACTTC. Residues: CASSLPRSYEQYF.